This TCR beta chain was recovered during a study of OX40 agonist ivuxolimab in advanced cancers. In the study overall: Prior checkpoint blockade (anti-PD-1, anti-PD-L1 or anti-CTLA-4) was permitted; less than 45% had it.

Systemic immunosuppression or a history of autoimmune disease excluded patients. Profiled with immunoSEQ multiplex PCR; TCRdb holds only in-frame clones, not every one. The data contain more than 60,000 clones, around 84% of them seen just once; the ten biggest clones take up around 30%. The V gene lost 6 bases and the J gene lost 4 bases, with 18 bases spanning the gap. From germline, CDR1 is MNHNS and CDR2 SASEGT. The CDR3 consists of 15 residues. The material sequenced was CD4+ or CD8+ T cells sorted from blood, taken in a trial of the OX40 agonist ivuxolimab. V is TRBV6-1 and J is TRBJ1-2; tentative D call: TRBD1 (6 bases). This clonotype was obtained from an adult with an advanced solid tumor such as melanoma, head and neck, liver or kidney cancer. This chain's CDR3 is CASRRGGAVGYGYTF. CDR3 nucleotide sequence: TGTGCCAGCAGGAGGGGGGGCGCAGTGGGCTATGGCTACACCTTC.